This T cell receptor beta chain was obtained from a study of T cells in Graves' hyperthyroidism and ophthalmopathy. This clonotype was seen only a few times. Amplified TCR beta CDR3 regions derived from RNA transcripts. The HTBI primer set was used in a first-round RT-PCR of the TCR CDR3. One entry per CDR3 protein, called by TCRdb with MiXCR from the multiplex PCR reads. The repertoire holds about 770,000 distinct CDR3 sequences, with approximately 19% as singletons. V shed 4 bases and J 4 bases; nucleotides not matched to a gene: 4. From germline, CDR1 is MNHEY and CDR2 SVGEGT. This CDR3 comprises 16 residues.

Material: blood. The chain links TRBV6-2 or TRBV6-3 to TRBJ2-5, with TRBD2 matching over 15 bases. This clonotype was sampled from a woman in her forties or fifties with Graves' hyperthyroidism that later progressed to Graves' ophthalmopathy. The CDR3 sequence: CASSWPGLAGGETQYF. CDR3 coding DNA: TGTGCCAGCAGTTGGCCGGGACTAGCGGGGGGAGAGACCCAGTACTTC.